This TCR beta chain was recovered during a study of identical twins. J gave up 3 bases and V 4 bases, and 7 bases lay outside the gene matches. CDR3 length: 14 residues. The germline V gene has CDR1 SGHNT and CDR2 YYREEE (reference sequence). A template switching step contributed a universal primer site, while unique molecular identifiers were present in the cDNA. TCRdb itself ran the 5' RACE reads through MiXCR, one entry per CDR3 protein. The sample consists of 450,000 or so distinct CDR3 sequences, around 20% of them appearing once. This clonotype was seen ten or more times. The antigen is unknown. Study-wide points: Beta out-of-frame twin sharing showed a weaker excess. Beta clonotypes that were abundant in cord blood contained fewer insertions, a pattern absent from memory repertoires.

The sequence was obtained from a man aged 45-65 years in good health. Sequencing was performed on naive T cells sorted from blood. This rearrangement joins TRBV5-4 to TRBJ2-7; 7 bases are shared with TRBD1. The DNA of the CDR3 is TGTGCCAGCAGCAGACCGGGACAGATCTACGAGCAGTACTTC. Its protein product is CASSRPGQIYEQYF. Full variable domain (missing parts from reference TRBV5-4 and TRBJ2-7): ETGVTQSPTHLIKTRGQQVTLRCSSQSGHNTVSWYQQALGQGPQFIFQYYREEENGRGNFPPRFSGLQFPNYSSELNVNALELDDSALYLCASSRPGQIYEQYFGPGTRLTVT.